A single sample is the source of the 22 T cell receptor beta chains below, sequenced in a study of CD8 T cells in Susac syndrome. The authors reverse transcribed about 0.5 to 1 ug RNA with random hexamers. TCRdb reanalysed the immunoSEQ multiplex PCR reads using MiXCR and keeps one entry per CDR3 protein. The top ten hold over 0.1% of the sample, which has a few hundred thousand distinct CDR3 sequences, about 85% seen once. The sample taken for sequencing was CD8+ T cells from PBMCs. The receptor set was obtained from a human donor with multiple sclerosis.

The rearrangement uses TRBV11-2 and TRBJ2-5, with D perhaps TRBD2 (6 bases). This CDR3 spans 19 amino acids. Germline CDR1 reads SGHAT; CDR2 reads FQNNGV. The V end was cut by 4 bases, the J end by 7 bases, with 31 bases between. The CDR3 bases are TGTGCCAGCAGCTCTGTTTGGGAAGAATCCGGGACTCTGGGGGGGACCCAGTACTTC. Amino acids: CASSSVWEESGTLGGTQYF.

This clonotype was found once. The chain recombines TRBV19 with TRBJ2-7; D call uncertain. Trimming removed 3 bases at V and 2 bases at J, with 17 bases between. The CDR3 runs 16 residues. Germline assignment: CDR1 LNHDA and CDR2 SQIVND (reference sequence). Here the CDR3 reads CASSMSGWADPYEQYF. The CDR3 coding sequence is TGTGCCAGTAGTATGTCTGGTTGGGCGGATCCCTACGAGCAGTACTTC.

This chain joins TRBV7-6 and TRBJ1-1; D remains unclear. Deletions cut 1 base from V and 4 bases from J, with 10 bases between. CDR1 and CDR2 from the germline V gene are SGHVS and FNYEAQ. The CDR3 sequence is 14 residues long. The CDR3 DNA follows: TGTGCCAGCAGCTTAGGGGAGGGTTCCACTGAAGCTTTCTTT. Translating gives CASSLGEGSTEAFF.

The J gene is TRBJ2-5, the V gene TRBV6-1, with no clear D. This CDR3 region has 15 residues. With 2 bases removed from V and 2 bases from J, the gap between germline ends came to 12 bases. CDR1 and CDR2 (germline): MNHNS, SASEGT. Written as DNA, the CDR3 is TGTGCCAGCAGTGAATCGATGGCCGTTCAAGAGACCCAGTACTTC. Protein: CASSESMAVQETQYF.

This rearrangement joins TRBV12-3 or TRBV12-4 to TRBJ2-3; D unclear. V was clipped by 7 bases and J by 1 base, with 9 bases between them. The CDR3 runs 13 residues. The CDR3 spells CASNPAGTDTQYF. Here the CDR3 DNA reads TGTGCCAGCAACCCGGCAGGCACAGATACGCAGTATTTT.

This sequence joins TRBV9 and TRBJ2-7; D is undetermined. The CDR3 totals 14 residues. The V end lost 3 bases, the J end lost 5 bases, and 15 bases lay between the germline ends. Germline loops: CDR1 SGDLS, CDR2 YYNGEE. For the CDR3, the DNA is TGTGCCAGCAGCGCCGAGCCGGGCCGGCACGAGCAGTACTTC. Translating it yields CASSAEPGRHEQYF.

Written as DNA, the CDR3 is TGTGCCAGCAGCGGAGATAGAGAACAGGGGGCATCCTACAATGAGCAGTTCTTC. Its protein product is CASSGDREQGASYNEQFF. V is TRBV9 and J is TRBJ2-1; 9 positions agree with TRBD1. The germline V gene has CDR1 SGDLS and CDR2 YYNGEE. The CDR3 covers 18 residues. Trimming cost V 3 bases and J 1 base; bases outside gene matches: 11. The full variable domain, its missing parts supplied by reference TRBV9 and TRBJ2-1, is DSGVTQTPKHLITATGQRVTLRCSPRSGDLSVYWYQQSLDQGLQFLIQYYNGEERAKGNILERFSAQQFPDLHSELNLSSLELGDSALYFCASSGDREQGASYNEQFFGPGTRLTVL.

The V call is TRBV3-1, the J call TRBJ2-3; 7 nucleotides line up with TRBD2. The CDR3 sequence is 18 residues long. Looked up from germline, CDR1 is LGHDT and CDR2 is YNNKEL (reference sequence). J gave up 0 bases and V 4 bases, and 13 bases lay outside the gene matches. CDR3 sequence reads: CASSRTHLLAESTDTQYF. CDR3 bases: TGTGCCAGCAGCCGCACCCACCTCCTAGCGGAGAGCACAGATACGCAGTATTTT.

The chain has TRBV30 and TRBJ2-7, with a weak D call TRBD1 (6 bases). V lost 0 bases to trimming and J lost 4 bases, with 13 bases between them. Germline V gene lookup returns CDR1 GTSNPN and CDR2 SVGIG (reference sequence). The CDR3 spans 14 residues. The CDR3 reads CAWSVLQGGYEQYF. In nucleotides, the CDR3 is TGTGCCTGGAGTGTGCTACAGGGTGGGTACGAGCAGTACTTC.

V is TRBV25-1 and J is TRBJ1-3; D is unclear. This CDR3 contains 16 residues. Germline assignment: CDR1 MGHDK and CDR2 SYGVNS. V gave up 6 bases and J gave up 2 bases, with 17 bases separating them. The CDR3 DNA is TGTGCCAGCAGCGTGGATGAAGTGCTTACTGGAAACACCATATATTTT. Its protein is CASSVDEVLTGNTIYF.

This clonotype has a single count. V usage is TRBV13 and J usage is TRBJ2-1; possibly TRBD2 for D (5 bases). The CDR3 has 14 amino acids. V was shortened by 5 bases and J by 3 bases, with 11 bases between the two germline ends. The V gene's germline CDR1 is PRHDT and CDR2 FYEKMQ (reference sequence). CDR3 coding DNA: TGTGCCAGCAGCGAGCCGACTATCTACAATGAGCAGTTCTTC. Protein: CASSEPTIYNEQFF.

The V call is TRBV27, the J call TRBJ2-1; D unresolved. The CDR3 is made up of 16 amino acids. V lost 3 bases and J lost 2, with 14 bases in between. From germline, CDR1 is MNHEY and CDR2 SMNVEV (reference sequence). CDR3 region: CASSLEPGAAYNEQFF. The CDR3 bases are TGTGCCAGCAGTTTGGAGCCAGGCGCGGCCTACAATGAGCAGTTCTTC.

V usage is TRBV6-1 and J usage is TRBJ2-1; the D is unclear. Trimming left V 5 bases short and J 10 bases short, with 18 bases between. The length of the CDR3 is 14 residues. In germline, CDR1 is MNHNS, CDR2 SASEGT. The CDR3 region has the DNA TGTGCCAGCAGTACCCGACGTAAGGTTATAGAGCAGTTCTTC. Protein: CASSTRRKVIEQFF.

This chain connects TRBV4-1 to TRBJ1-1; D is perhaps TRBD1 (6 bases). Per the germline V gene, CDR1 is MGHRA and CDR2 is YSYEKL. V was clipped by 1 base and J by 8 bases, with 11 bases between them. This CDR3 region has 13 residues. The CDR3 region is CASSQVGQSEAFF. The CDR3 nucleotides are TGCGCCAGCAGCCAAGTCGGACAGTCAGAAGCTTTCTTT.

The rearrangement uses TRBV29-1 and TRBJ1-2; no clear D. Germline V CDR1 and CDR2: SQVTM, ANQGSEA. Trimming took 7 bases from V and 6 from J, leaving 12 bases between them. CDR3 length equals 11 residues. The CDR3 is CSAPDLDGYTF. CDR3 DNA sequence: TGCAGCGCTCCCGATTTAGATGGCTACACCTTC.

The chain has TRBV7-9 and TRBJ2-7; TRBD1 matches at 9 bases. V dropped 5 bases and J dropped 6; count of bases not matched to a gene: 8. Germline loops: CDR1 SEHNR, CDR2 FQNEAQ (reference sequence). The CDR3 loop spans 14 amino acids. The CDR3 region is CASSPRDRVFEQYF. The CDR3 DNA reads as TGTGCCAGCAGCCCTCGGGACAGGGTTTTCGAGCAGTACTTC.

The DNA for the CDR3 is TGCGCCAGCAGCCAAGGGTGGGGGGGCCCCGATGAGCAGTTCTTC. This translates into CASSQGWGGPDEQFF. The chain carries TRBV4-1 and TRBJ2-1, with D possibly being TRBD2 (7 bases). The CDR3 extends over 15 amino acids. CDR1 is MGHRA, CDR2 YSYEKL, per germline. Trimming cost V 1 base and J 8 bases, with 15 bases left between them.

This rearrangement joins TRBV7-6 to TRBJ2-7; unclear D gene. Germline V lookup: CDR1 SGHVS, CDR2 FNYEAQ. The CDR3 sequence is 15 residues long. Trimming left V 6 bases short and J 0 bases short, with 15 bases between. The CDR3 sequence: CASRSLDIPSYEQYF. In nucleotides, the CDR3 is TGTGCCAGCAGATCCCTCGACATCCCCTCCTACGAGCAGTACTTC.

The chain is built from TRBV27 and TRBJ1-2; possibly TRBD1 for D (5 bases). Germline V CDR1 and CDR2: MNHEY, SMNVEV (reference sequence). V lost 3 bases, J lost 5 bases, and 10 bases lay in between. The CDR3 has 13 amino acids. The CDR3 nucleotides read TGTGCCAGCAGTTTCCCTGGGGGGTATGGCTACACCTTC. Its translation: CASSFPGGYGYTF.

The CDR3 sequence is CASSQGGQGRTFF. The CDR3 DNA reads as TGCGCCAGCAGCCAAGGCGGACAGGGGAGGACTTTCTTT. The V and J genes are TRBV4-1 and TRBJ1-1, with 9 bases matching TRBD1. V was clipped by 1 base and J by 12 bases; unmatched bases: 6. Germline V gene sequence: CDR1 MGHRA, CDR2 YSYEKL. The CDR3 length is 13 residues.

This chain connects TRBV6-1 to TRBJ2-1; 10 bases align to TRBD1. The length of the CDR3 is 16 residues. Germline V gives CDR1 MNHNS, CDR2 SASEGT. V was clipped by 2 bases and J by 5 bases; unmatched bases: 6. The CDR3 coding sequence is TGTGCCAGCAGTGAATGGGGGACAGGGGAGGACAATGAGCAGTTCTTC. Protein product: CASSEWGTGEDNEQFF.

This CDR3 is CASSFNRAAKVEQYF. The DNA for the CDR3 is TGTGCCAGCAGTTTTAACAGGGCCGCGAAGGTCGAGCAGTACTTC. This sequence joins TRBV27 and TRBJ2-7; D perhaps matches TRBD1 (6 bases). In germline, CDR1 is MNHEY, CDR2 SMNVEV (reference sequence). The CDR3 extends over 15 amino acids. Trimming left V 3 bases short and J 6 bases short, with 18 bases between.